This T cell receptor (beta chain) is from a study of blood T cell repertoires in COVID-19. Study in general: Specimens from acute and convalescent COVID-19 originated in the United States, Italy and Spain. PBMCs, B-cell-depleted T cells, or T cells provided the cDNA or gDNA that made up the material.

This CDR3 contains 14 residues. J gave up 3 bases and V 4 bases, and 2 bases lay outside the gene matches. Per germline, CDR1 LNHDA and CDR2 SQIVND (reference sequence). Authors' processing steps: Amplification from reference gene primers served as the basis for estimated nucleated cell counts. Some clones are missing from TCRdb's copy, which holds only in-frame ones; the method was immunoSEQ multiplex PCR. The V and J calls and clone size are taken from that table; D and trimming were inferred from the DNA. The repertoire holds 70,000 to 95,000 clones, with roughly 80% as singletons. This clonotype was obtained from a human donor in a cohort sampled during active COVID-19. V and J are TRBV19 and TRBJ2-3, with 9 bases identical to TRBD1. The specimen sequenced was peripheral blood. In DNA, the CDR3 is TGTGCCAGTAGTACGGGACAGGGTACAGATACGCAGTATTTT. It is translated as CASSTGQGTDTQYF. The variable domain in full, completed from reference TRBV19 and TRBJ2-3, reads DGGITQSPKYLFRKEGQNVTLSCEQNLNHDAMYWYRQDPGQGLRLIYYSQIVNDFQKGDIAEGYSVSREKKESFPLTVTSAQKNPTAFYLCASSTGQGTDTQYFGPGTRLTVL.